This is a list of T cell receptor beta chains from one sample in a study of shared clonotypes between healthy human individuals. The table came from immunoSEQ multiplex PCR; TCRdb's copy has only in-frame clones and leaves some out. Of nearly 2 million clones listed, over 85% are singletons. Sequenced material: naive CD8+ T cells sorted from blood. These receptors were taken from a man aged 18 to 30 in good health. The CDR3 runs from the conserved cysteine through the conserved F or W. The order of the fields is J gene, V gene, clone size, D gene, CDR3 DNA, CDR3 protein. The D gene is left open where the match is weak. Rows may omit the clone size; those that give it use once, few, many or a size class.

j_gene: TRBJ2-2; v_gene: TRBV10-2; abundance: NA; d_gene: TRBD2; CDR3nt: TGCGCCAGCAGGGGGGGGGTGACCGGGGAGCTGTTTTTT; CDR3aa: CASRGGVTGELFF
j_gene: TRBJ2-7; v_gene: TRBV19; abundance: NA; d_gene: NA; CDR3nt: TGTGCCTATCTAGGTGCCGCGCTCGAGCAGTACTTC; CDR3aa: CAYLGAALEQYF
j_gene: TRBJ1-5; v_gene: TRBV27; abundance: NA; d_gene: NA; CDR3nt: TGTGCCAGCAGTTTATGGTATGGTCAGCCCCAGCATTTT; CDR3aa: CASSLWYGQPQHF
j_gene: TRBJ1-1; v_gene: TRBV7-2; abundance: NA; d_gene: TRBD1; CDR3nt: TGTGCCAGCAGCTTTACAGGGGGAGAGAAAGCTTTCTTT; CDR3aa: CASSFTGGEKAFF
j_gene: TRBJ2-1; v_gene: TRBV19; abundance: NA; d_gene: TRBD2; CDR3nt: TGTGCCAGTAGTCCCCGTTTGTTGGTAGCGGGAGTTCCAAATGAGCAGTTCTTC; CDR3aa: CASSPRLLVAGVPNEQFF
j_gene: TRBJ2-7; v_gene: TRBV6-5; abundance: many; d_gene: TRBD2; CDR3nt: TGTGCCAGCAGTTACCGACTAGCGCAGAGCTCCTACGAGCAGTACTTC; CDR3aa: CASSYRLAQSSYEQYF
j_gene: TRBJ1-2; v_gene: TRBV27; abundance: NA; d_gene: NA; CDR3nt: TGTGCCAGCAGAGTGGCAGGAGGGGACTATGGCTACACCTTC; CDR3aa: CASRVAGGDYGYTF
j_gene: TRBJ2-7; v_gene: TRBV27; abundance: NA; d_gene: TRBD1; CDR3nt: TGTGCCAGCAAATTTTTGACAGGGAGCGAGCAGTACTTC; CDR3aa: CASKFLTGSEQYF
j_gene: TRBJ1-1; v_gene: TRBV19; abundance: NA; d_gene: NA; CDR3nt: TGTGCCAGTAGTATAGACGGTGAGAACACTGAAGCTTTCTTT; CDR3aa: CASSIDGENTEAFF
j_gene: TRBJ1-3; v_gene: TRBV7-6; abundance: NA; d_gene: TRBD1; CDR3nt: TGTGCCAGCAGCACACCGGGACAGGGGCATAACACCATATATTTT; CDR3aa: CASSTPGQGHNTIYF
j_gene: TRBJ1-4; v_gene: TRBV30; abundance: NA; d_gene: TRBD1; CDR3nt: TGTGCCTGGAGTGTACTCGGGACAGTGAATGAAAAACTGTTTTTT; CDR3aa: CAWSVLGTVNEKLFF
j_gene: TRBJ1-5; v_gene: TRBV28; abundance: NA; d_gene: NA; CDR3nt: TGTGCCAGCAGTCTTTATCAGCCCCAGCATTTT; CDR3aa: CASSLYQPQHF
j_gene: TRBJ2-1; v_gene: TRBV12-5; abundance: NA; d_gene: NA; CDR3nt: TGTGCTAGTGGTGACGCCACAGTAAGCTCCTACAATGAGCAGTTCTTC; CDR3aa: CASGDATVSSYNEQFF
j_gene: TRBJ1-1; v_gene: TRBV7-2; abundance: NA; d_gene: NA; CDR3nt: TGTGCCAGCAGCCCAAGAGTCTTCGGAAACACTGAAGCTTTCTTT; CDR3aa: CASSPRVFGNTEAFF
j_gene: TRBJ2-5; v_gene: TRBV27; abundance: NA; d_gene: NA; CDR3nt: TGTGCCAGCAACGACCGGGGGCAAGAGACCCAGTACTTC; CDR3aa: CASNDRGQETQYF
j_gene: TRBJ2-1; v_gene: TRBV27; abundance: NA; d_gene: NA; CDR3nt: TGTGCCAGCAGTCTTGGGGGACTGGAACAGTTCTTC; CDR3aa: CASSLGGLEQFF
j_gene: TRBJ2-5; v_gene: TRBV5-4; abundance: NA; d_gene: TRBD2; CDR3nt: TGTGCCAGCAGCCTCCTGCCCGGACTAGCGGGACTCCAAGAGACCCAGTACTTC; CDR3aa: CASSLLPGLAGLQETQYF